This T cell receptor beta chain is from a study of blood T cell repertoires in COVID-19. Study-level background: The samples span acute and convalescent COVID-19 from the United States, Italy and Spain. The analysed material was cDNA or gDNA that came from T cells, B-cell-depleted T cells, or PBMCs.

Authors' analysis steps: Amplifying reference gene primers gave estimates of nucleated cell counts. Profiled with immunoSEQ multiplex PCR; TCRdb holds only in-frame clones, not every one. The V and J calls and clone size were taken over from that table, and D and trimming were inferred from the DNA. Among about 88,000 clones listed, approximately 90% were seen once. Looked up from germline, CDR1 is WNHNN and CDR2 is SYGVQD (reference sequence). The CDR3 is 16 amino acids. J was trimmed by 0 bases and V by 2 bases; bases with no gene match: 3. V gene TRBV10-1 combines with J gene TRBJ1-2, with 10 bases lining up with TRBD1. The material sequenced was peripheral blood. The clonotype was recovered from a woman older than 75 with acute or convalescent COVID-19. The CDR3 nucleotides are TGCGCCAGCAGTGAGCCCGGACAGGGGGCTAACTATGGCTACACCTTC. The encoded protein is CASSEPGQGANYGYTF.